The clone carrying this T cell receptor (beta chain) was detected only once. Its antigen is currently unknown. The sample belongs to a study of cytomegalovirus exposure and HLA in healthy donors. Study-wide context: A prior analysis found fewer than 120 million unique TCR beta sequences from around 190 million T cells. Early on, a data release was issued that held approximately 78 million unique TCRs from HLA-typed donors.

Study-level points and caveats: Immune exposure was documented only through CMV serostatus.

The study ran its PCR with 60 Vbeta and 13 Jbeta primers. The assay was immunoSEQ multiplex PCR, and TCRdb's table has in-frame clones only and misses some. Here the sample spans over 70,000 clones, 74% being singletons. V was clipped by 0 bases and J by 5 bases; unmatched bases: 9. The germline V gene encodes CDR1 GTSNPN and CDR2 SVGIG (reference sequence). The CDR3 extends over 16 amino acids. The source of this sequence is a human donor in good health. Sequences were obtained from PBMCs. The rearrangement links TRBV30 to TRBJ2-1; the match to TRBD2 covers 8 bases. CDR3 in DNA: TGTGCCTGGAGTGTGCTATCCCCGGGAGGGGACAATGAGCAGTTCTTC. This gives the protein CAWSVLSPGGDNEQFF.